This passage covers 23 T cell receptor beta chains from one sample sequenced in a study of T cells in Graves' hyperthyroidism and ophthalmopathy. RNA transcripts were the template for amplifying TCR beta CDR3 regions. The HTBI primer set drove a first-round RT-PCR of the TCR CDR3. TCRdb processed the multiplex PCR reads anew with MiXCR; each CDR3 protein has one entry. The sample carries about 260,000 distinct CDR3 sequences, around 15% recorded once. The sequenced material came from blood. These receptors all stem from a woman younger than 30 with Graves' ophthalmopathy.

This clonotype was detected many times. J is TRBJ2-2 and V is TRBV5-1, with a tentative D call TRBD1 (6 bases). The length of the CDR3 is 15 residues. Germline CDR1 reads SGHRS; CDR2 reads YFSETQ. The V end was cut by 3 bases, the J end by 4 bases, with 13 bases between. CDR3: CASSSLGHATGELFF. The DNA of the CDR3 is TGCGCCAGCAGCTCCCTGGGACATGCCACCGGGGAGCTGTTTTTT.

This clonotype was counted many times. This chain uses TRBV6-1 with TRBJ1-5, with 8 bases identical to TRBD1. Germline V gene data show CDR1 as MNHNS and CDR2 as SASEGT. J lost 1 base, V lost 2 bases, and 1 base had no gene match. The CDR3 sequence is 15 residues long. CDR3 in amino acids: CASSEWDRSNQPQHF. The CDR3 nucleotides read TGTGCCAGCAGTGAATGGGACAGGAGCAATCAGCCCCAGCATTTT.

This clonotype was seen many times. This chain uses TRBV6-1 with TRBJ1-4, with D perhaps matching TRBD1 (6 bases). This CDR3 has 15 residues. Trimming stripped 5 bases from V and 8 bases from J, with 18 bases between. Germline assignment: CDR1 MNHNS and CDR2 SASEGT. CDR3 DNA sequence: TGTGCCAGCAGTTGGCAGTGGGAGAGGGGGGAAAAACTGTTTTTT. It codes for CASSWQWERGEKLFF.

The V gene is TRBV6-2 or TRBV6-3, the J gene TRBJ2-1; 9 bases line up with TRBD2. The ends lost 5 bases at V and 6 bases at J; junction bases unmatched: 5. CDR1 is MNHEY and CDR2 is SVGEGT in the germline V gene. The CDR3 spans 14 residues. The CDR3 spells CASSGSGSPNEQFF. The CDR3, as DNA: TGTGCCAGCAGTGGTAGCGGGAGTCCCAATGAGCAGTTCTTC.

This clonotype was observed at least ten times. V and J are TRBV5-6 and TRBJ2-5; 7 nucleotides agree with TRBD1. CDR1 is SGHDT and CDR2 is YYEEEE in the germline V gene. The CDR3 is made up of 14 amino acids. The trim removed 4 bases at V and 4 bases at J, leaving 7 bases unmatched. In DNA form, the CDR3 reads TGTGCCAGCAGCCCGTACAGGGGTACAGAGACCCAGTACTTC. It translates to CASSPYRGTETQYF. The variable domain in full, with the rest retrieved from reference TRBV5-6 and TRBJ2-5, is DAGVTQSPTHLIKTRGQQVTLRCSPKSGHDTVSWYQQALGQGPQFIFQYYEEEERQRGNFPDRFSGHQFPNYSSELNVNALLLGDSALYLCASSPYRGTETQYFGPGTRLLVL.

This chain joins TRBV5-5 and TRBJ1-2, with D perhaps matching TRBD1 (6 bases). V gave up 5 bases and J gave up 3 bases, with 17 bases separating them. Germline CDR1 SGHKS, CDR2 YYEKEE (reference sequence). This CDR3 region has 15 residues. The CDR3, as DNA: TGTGCCAGCAGTTATGAACAGGGCCGCGACTATGGCTACACCTTC. Protein product: CASSYEQGRDYGYTF.

The sample holds many counts of this clonotype. This chain uses TRBV27 with TRBJ1-1, with D perhaps TRBD1 (5 bases). Between the trimmed V and J ends, which lost 2 bases and 5 bases, there was a span of 9 bases. This CDR3 comprises 13 residues. From germline, CDR1 is MNHEY and CDR2 SMNVEV (reference sequence). CDR3 protein: CASSLEGRTEAFF. In DNA, the CDR3 is TGTGCCAGCAGTTTAGAGGGACGGACTGAAGCTTTCTTT.

Ten or more counts support this clonotype. This chain joins TRBV27 and TRBJ2-1; the D gene is possibly TRBD2 (6 bases). CDR1 is MNHEY and CDR2 is SMNVEV in the germline V gene (reference sequence). CDR3 length equals 15 residues. V gave up 6 bases and J gave up 3 bases, with 15 bases separating them. The CDR3 nucleotides read TGTGCCAGCAGCAGTTTAGCGGCTAGCTACAATGAGCAGTTCTTC. It translates to CASSSLAASYNEQFF.

There are many counts of this clonotype. The rearrangement joins TRBV28 to TRBJ2-4, with D hard to call. Trimming stripped 6 bases from V and 9 bases from J, with 12 bases between. The CDR3 covers 12 residues. The germline gives CDR1 MDHEN, CDR2 SYDVKM. DNA for the CDR3: TGTGCCAGCAGCCAAGCTAGGGCCATTCAGTACTTC. Translation gives CASSQARAIQYF.

The table lists this clonotype with many counts. V and J are TRBV19 and TRBJ1-6; D might be TRBD1 (5 bases). Per the germline V gene, CDR1 is LNHDA and CDR2 is SQIVND (reference sequence). V was clipped by 3 bases and J by 9 bases, with 18 bases between them. The CDR3 is 16 residues long. CDR3 region: CASSMGRDVLSSPLHF. The CDR3 region has the DNA TGTGCCAGTAGTATGGGCAGGGATGTTTTAAGTTCACCCCTCCACTTT.

This clonotype was detected ten times or more. The chain is built from TRBV27 and TRBJ2-1; 10 bases are a match to TRBD2. There are 16 residues in the CDR3. The V gene's germline CDR1 is MNHEY and CDR2 SMNVEV (reference sequence). The J segment lost 7 bases and the V segment lost 5 bases, leaving 11 bases of the junction unmatched. The CDR3: CASSIHSGRAGNEQFF. The CDR3 DNA reads TGTGCCAGCAGTATCCACAGCGGGAGGGCCGGAAATGAGCAGTTCTTC.

The chain carries TRBV7-2 and TRBJ2-1; 11 nucleotides agree with TRBD2. CDR3 length equals 16 residues. CDR1 and CDR2 from the germline V gene are SGHTA and FQGNSA. J gave up 10 bases and V 5 bases, and 13 bases lay outside the gene matches. The chain's CDR3 is CASSGSGSGRADEQFF. Written as DNA, the CDR3 is TGTGCCAGCAGCGGGAGCGGTAGCGGGAGGGCAGACGAGCAGTTCTTC.

The table lists this clonotype with many counts. The chain couples TRBV28 to TRBJ2-1; D might be TRBD2 (5 bases). Germline V gene data show CDR1 as MDHEN and CDR2 as SYDVKM. The germline V and J ends were trimmed by 5 bases and 9 bases, with 11 bases remaining between them. The CDR3 runs 12 residues. This CDR3 is CASSLLVPEQFF. The CDR3 region has the DNA TGTGCCAGCAGTCTACTAGTCCCTGAGCAGTTCTTC. The variable domain in full, with the rest retrieved from reference TRBV28 and TRBJ2-1, is DVKVTQSSRYLVKRTGEKVFLECVQDMDHENMFWYRQDPGLGLRLIYFSYDVKMKEKGDIPEGYSVSREKKERFSLILESASTNQTSMYLCASSLLVPEQFFGPGTRLTVL.

This clonotype came up a few times. The rearrangement links TRBV29-1 to TRBJ2-3; 8 bases match TRBD1. Germline values: CDR1 SQVTM, CDR2 ANQGSEA. After removal of 7 bases from V and 6 bases from J, the junction contained 15 bases not matched to a gene. The length of the CDR3 is 15 residues. Here the CDR3 reads CSAGVGTGDPDTQYF. The CDR3 DNA sequence: TGCAGCGCGGGGGTCGGGACAGGAGATCCGGATACGCAGTATTTT.

Ten or more counts support this clonotype. This chain uses TRBV5-1 with TRBJ1-2; 9 nucleotides agree with TRBD1. Germline CDR1 and CDR2: SGHRS and YFSETQ. The CDR3 extends over 16 amino acids. V was pared by 0 bases and J by 7 bases, with 10 bases of the junction left unmatched. CDR3: CASSLGDRDTERGYTF. The DNA for the CDR3 is TGCGCCAGCAGCTTGGGGGACAGGGATACAGAACGTGGCTACACCTTC.

This clonotype has at least ten counts. The J gene is TRBJ2-7, the V gene TRBV11-1; 7 bases fit TRBD2. V dropped 1 base and J dropped 3; count of bases not matched to a gene: 6. Germline loops: CDR1 SGHAT, CDR2 FQDESV (reference sequence). This CDR3 has 15 amino acids. The CDR3 region is CASSLGAGLVYEQYF. The CDR3 nucleotides are TGTGCCAGCAGCTTAGGAGCGGGGTTGGTCTACGAGCAGTACTTC.

The chain recombines TRBV6-5 with TRBJ2-3; 10 positions agree with TRBD1. The CDR3 consists of 16 residues. Germline V CDR1 and CDR2: MNHEY, SVGAGI. Trimming took 2 bases from V and 0 from J; bases not matched to a gene: 2. CDR3 sequence (DNA): TGTGCCAGCAGTTACGGGACAGGGGCAAGCACAGATACGCAGTATTTT. Its protein product is CASSYGTGASTDTQYF.

This clonotype was counted at least ten times. This chain links TRBV19 with TRBJ1-2, with a tentative D call TRBD1 (5 bases). The CDR3 has 16 residues. CDR1 and CDR2 (germline): LNHDA, SQIVND (reference sequence). Trimming shortened V by 3 bases and J by 5 bases, and 19 bases separated the two germline ends. CDR3 nucleotides: TGTGCCAGTAGTATGGCCGGACACATTGGGGTATATGGCTACACCTTC. Encoded protein: CASSMAGHIGVYGYTF.

Many counts were recorded for this clonotype. The chain uses TRBV7-9 and TRBJ2-3, with 7 bases fitting TRBD2. The trim removed 1 base at V and 4 bases at J, leaving 5 bases unmatched. This CDR3 comprises 15 residues. CDR1 and CDR2 from the germline V gene are SEHNR and FQNEAQ (reference sequence). DNA for the CDR3: TGTGCCAGCAGCTTAGAGGCGGGAGATCCAGATACGCAGTATTTT. It is translated as CASSLEAGDPDTQYF.

This clonotype was detected ten times or more. The chain combines TRBV6-5 with TRBJ2-3; 7 bases match TRBD2. Germline loops: CDR1 MNHEY, CDR2 SVGAGI. CDR3 length: 14 amino acids. J gave up 6 bases and V 2 bases, and 5 bases lay outside the gene matches. The CDR3 loop reads CASSYAREGDTQYF. The DNA of the CDR3 is TGTGCCAGCAGTTACGCCAGGGAGGGGGATACGCAGTATTTT.

This clonotype was counted a few times. V gene TRBV5-1 combines with J gene TRBJ2-5; D ambiguous. Germline V CDR1 and CDR2: SGHRS, YFSETQ. There are 12 residues in the CDR3. The V gene lost 5 bases and the J gene lost 1 base, with 6 bases spanning the gap. The CDR3 here is CASRGLQETQYF. The CDR3 DNA follows: TGCGCCAGCAGGGGCCTCCAAGAGACCCAGTACTTC.

The chain combines TRBV20-1 with TRBJ1-1; perhaps TRBD1 as D (6 bases). Germline lookup yields CDR1 DFQATT and CDR2 SNEGSKA (reference sequence). The CDR3 consists of 14 residues. V lost 3 bases to trimming and J lost 5 bases, with 16 bases between them. CDR3 protein: CSASNRAERTEAFF. The CDR3 DNA sequence: TGCAGTGCTAGTAACAGGGCAGAAAGAACTGAAGCTTTCTTT.

This clonotype was seen ten or more times. The J gene is TRBJ1-6, the V gene TRBV28, with 7 bases fitting TRBD1. Germline V gene lookup returns CDR1 MDHEN and CDR2 SYDVKM. The CDR3 length is 15 residues. The ends lost 5 bases at V and 10 bases at J; junction bases unmatched: 11. CDR3 bases: TGTGCCAGCAGTCCATCGGACAGGAAGCGCTCACCCCTCCACTTT. Translating it yields CASSPSDRKRSPLHF.